This is a list of T cell receptor beta chains from one sample in a study of cytomegalovirus exposure and HLA in healthy donors. Sequencing used immunoSEQ multiplex PCR; TCRdb keeps in-frame clones, though not all of them. The record lists roughly 120,000 clones, of which the ten most abundant hold 3% to 4.5%. Material for sequencing was PBMCs. These receptors were taken from a man under 40 in good health and CMV-seronegative. Both conserved end residues are part of each CDR3. The order of the fields is V gene, J gene, clone size, D gene, CDR3 protein, CDR3 DNA. D genes are given only for firm matches. Size values are once, few and many counts, or a class for expanded clones, and some rows have none.

v_call: TRBV11-2; j_call: TRBJ2-7; clone_size: .; d_call: TRBD2; cdr3_aa: CASSVGLAAYEQYF; cdr3_nt: TGTGCCAGCAGCGTTGGACTAGCGGCCTACGAGCAGTACTTC
v_call: TRBV7-2; j_call: TRBJ2-3; clone_size: .; d_call: TRBD1; cdr3_aa: CASSPSGQRSTDTQYF; cdr3_nt: TGTGCCAGCAGCCCCTCGGGACAGCGTAGCACAGATACGCAGTATTTT
v_call: TRBV2; j_call: TRBJ2-2; clone_size: medium-sized; d_call: TRBD1; cdr3_aa: CASSTDRARELFF; cdr3_nt: TGTGCCAGCAGTACGGACAGGGCAAGGGAGCTGTTTTTT
v_call: TRBV13; j_call: TRBJ2-2; clone_size: .; d_call: .; cdr3_aa: CASSTSSGTGELFF; cdr3_nt: TGTGCCAGCAGCACCTCCTCGGGGACCGGGGAGCTGTTTTTT
v_call: TRBV7-2; j_call: TRBJ2-2; clone_size: .; d_call: .; cdr3_aa: CASSFSANTGELFF; cdr3_nt: TGTGCCAGCAGCTTTAGTGCGAACACCGGGGAGCTGTTTTTT
v_call: TRBV13; j_call: TRBJ1-2; clone_size: .; d_call: TRBD1; cdr3_aa: CASSLRQGERGYTF; cdr3_nt: TGTGCCAGCAGCTTACGGCAGGGGGAGCGAGGCTACACCTTC
v_call: TRBV5-1; j_call: TRBJ1-5; clone_size: .; d_call: .; cdr3_aa: CASSWDMNQPQHF; cdr3_nt: TGCGCCAGCAGCTGGGACATGAATCAGCCCCAGCATTTT
v_call: TRBV5-1; j_call: TRBJ2-7; clone_size: .; d_call: .; cdr3_aa: CASSLDAQGYEQYF; cdr3_nt: TGCGCCAGCAGCTTGGATGCACAGGGCTACGAGCAGTACTTC
v_call: TRBV5-5; j_call: TRBJ2-7; clone_size: .; d_call: TRBD2; cdr3_aa: CASSLLSGGHPYEQYF; cdr3_nt: TGTGCCAGCAGCCTCCTCAGCGGGGGTCATCCCTACGAGCAGTACTTC
v_call: TRBV7-9; j_call: TRBJ2-3; clone_size: .; d_call: TRBD2; cdr3_aa: CASSRRGTSGGAITDTQYF; cdr3_nt: TGTGCCAGCAGCCGAAGAGGGACTAGCGGGGGCGCCATCACAGATACGCAGTATTTT
v_call: TRBV14; j_call: TRBJ2-5; clone_size: .; d_call: .; cdr3_aa: CASSQDGPGEGQETQYF; cdr3_nt: TGTGCCAGCAGCCAAGATGGGCCAGGGGAGGGCCAAGAGACCCAGTACTTC
v_call: TRBV5-1; j_call: TRBJ2-1; clone_size: .; d_call: TRBD2; cdr3_aa: CASSLLKALAGDYNEQFF; cdr3_nt: TGCGCCAGCAGCTTGCTCAAGGCCCTAGCGGGGGACTACAATGAGCAGTTCTTC
v_call: TRBV5-6; j_call: TRBJ2-3; clone_size: .; d_call: .; cdr3_aa: CASSGRGEIPSTDTQYF; cdr3_nt: TGTGCCAGCAGCGGGAGGGGGGAGATCCCTAGCACAGATACGCAGTATTTT
v_call: TRBV27; j_call: TRBJ2-5; clone_size: .; d_call: TRBD2; cdr3_aa: CASSAAGKETQYF; cdr3_nt: TGTGCCAGCAGTGCAGCGGGGAAAGAGACCCAGTACTTC
v_call: TRBV7-8; j_call: TRBJ1-2; clone_size: .; d_call: .; cdr3_aa: CASSLDIPYGYTF; cdr3_nt: TGTGCCAGCAGCCTGGACATACCATATGGCTACACCTTC
v_call: TRBV9; j_call: TRBJ2-5; clone_size: .; d_call: .; cdr3_aa: CASSGGRDAGGPGETQYF; cdr3_nt: TGTGCCAGCAGTGGGGGGCGGGATGCCGGGGGGCCGGGAGAGACCCAGTACTTC
v_call: TRBV30; j_call: TRBJ2-7; clone_size: .; d_call: TRBD1; cdr3_aa: CASTGRRSYEQYF; cdr3_nt: TGTGCCTCGACAGGGCGCCGATCCTACGAGCAGTACTTC
v_call: TRBV7-9; j_call: TRBJ1-4; clone_size: .; d_call: .; cdr3_aa: CASSLAQNEKLFF; cdr3_nt: TGTGCCAGCAGCTTGGCCCAAAATGAAAAACTGTTTTTT
v_call: TRBV7-2; j_call: TRBJ2-1; clone_size: .; d_call: TRBD2; cdr3_aa: CASSLTRGGGLEQFF; cdr3_nt: TGTGCCAGCAGCTTAACGCGGGGGGGCGGCTTAGAGCAGTTCTTC
v_call: TRBV28; j_call: TRBJ1-1; clone_size: .; d_call: .; cdr3_aa: CASSLMNTEAFF; cdr3_nt: TGTGCCAGCAGCCTAATGAACACTGAAGCTTTCTTT
v_call: TRBV5-1; j_call: TRBJ1-6; clone_size: .; d_call: .; cdr3_aa: CASSLLRREDNSPLHF; cdr3_nt: TGCGCCAGCAGCCTCCTGCGAAGGGAGGATAATTCACCCCTCCACTTT
v_call: TRBV7-3; j_call: TRBJ2-3; clone_size: .; d_call: .; cdr3_aa: CASSSHAEPDTQYF; cdr3_nt: TGTGCCAGCAGCTCTCACGCGGAACCAGATACGCAGTATTTT
v_call: TRBV18; j_call: TRBJ1-2; clone_size: .; d_call: .; cdr3_aa: CASSAGYGYGYTF; cdr3_nt: TGTGCCAGCTCAGCAGGGTACGGCTATGGCTACACCTTC
v_call: TRBV5-4; j_call: TRBJ2-7; clone_size: .; d_call: TRBD1; cdr3_aa: CASSLSPGTGGFYEQYF; cdr3_nt: TGTGCCAGCAGCTTGTCCCCTGGGACAGGGGGCTTCTACGAGCAGTACTTC
v_call: TRBV12-5; j_call: TRBJ2-3; clone_size: .; d_call: .; cdr3_aa: CASGLRGEGTDTQYF; cdr3_nt: TGTGCTAGTGGTTTGAGAGGGGAGGGCACAGATACGCAGTATTTT
v_call: TRBV2; j_call: TRBJ1-4; clone_size: .; d_call: .; cdr3_aa: CASSVGGANEKLFF; cdr3_nt: TGTGCCAGCAGTGTGGGGGGAGCTAATGAAAAACTGTTTTTT
v_call: TRBV5-1; j_call: TRBJ2-5; clone_size: .; d_call: .; cdr3_aa: CASSFSGEETQYF; cdr3_nt: TGCGCCAGCAGCTTTTCCGGGGAAGAGACCCAGTACTTC
v_call: TRBV14; j_call: TRBJ2-4; clone_size: .; d_call: .; cdr3_aa: CASSQDRSRNHIQYF; cdr3_nt: TGTGCCAGCAGCCAAGATCGGAGCCGGAACCACATTCAGTACTTC
v_call: TRBV27; j_call: TRBJ1-1; clone_size: .; d_call: TRBD1; cdr3_aa: CASSPYRSGGQMDTEAFF; cdr3_nt: TGTGCCAGCAGTCCGTACCGCTCAGGGGGCCAGATGGACACTGAAGCTTTCTTT
v_call: TRBV6-6; j_call: TRBJ1-1; clone_size: .; d_call: .; cdr3_aa: CASSYSPGNTEAFF; cdr3_nt: TGTGCCAGCAGTTACTCCCCGGGTAACACTGAAGCTTTCTTT
v_call: TRBV10-3; j_call: TRBJ2-1; clone_size: .; d_call: TRBD1; cdr3_aa: CAISPIAGGLLVNEQFF; cdr3_nt: TGTGCCATCAGTCCTATCGCAGGGGGTCTACTAGTGAATGAGCAGTTCTTC
v_call: TRBV5-1; j_call: TRBJ2-7; clone_size: .; d_call: .; cdr3_aa: CASSPSWSYEQYF; cdr3_nt: TGCGCCAGCAGTCCATCGTGGAGCTACGAGCAGTACTTC
v_call: TRBV2; j_call: TRBJ1-5; clone_size: .; d_call: .; cdr3_aa: CASSDEGYNQPQHF; cdr3_nt: TGTGCCAGCAGTGACGAGGGTTACAATCAGCCCCAGCATTTT
v_call: TRBV9; j_call: TRBJ2-6; clone_size: .; d_call: .; cdr3_aa: CASSVYTGTTNVLTF; cdr3_nt: TGTGCCAGCAGCGTTTATACCGGGACAACCAACGTCCTGACTTTC
v_call: TRBV7-3; j_call: TRBJ1-1; clone_size: .; d_call: .; cdr3_aa: CASSFNPPPGGEAFF; cdr3_nt: TGTGCCAGCAGCTTCAACCCTCCCCCGGGAGGGGAAGCTTTCTTT
v_call: TRBV11-2; j_call: TRBJ2-2; clone_size: .; d_call: .; cdr3_aa: CASSSAPGTGELFF; cdr3_nt: TGTGCCAGCAGCTCAGCTCCAGGGACCGGGGAGCTGTTTTTT
v_call: TRBV5-1; j_call: TRBJ2-1; clone_size: .; d_call: .; cdr3_aa: CASSMDRSSYNEQFF; cdr3_nt: TGCGCCAGCAGCATGGACCGCAGCTCCTACAATGAGCAGTTCTTC
v_call: TRBV7-8; j_call: TRBJ2-7; clone_size: .; d_call: .; cdr3_aa: CASSAGPGRTYEQYF; cdr3_nt: TGTGCCAGCAGCGCGGGACCTGGCCGGACCTACGAGCAGTACTTC
v_call: TRBV28; j_call: TRBJ2-3; clone_size: .; d_call: TRBD2; cdr3_aa: CASSFGTSGTISTDTQYF; cdr3_nt: TGTGCCAGCAGTTTTGGGACTAGCGGGACTATTAGCACAGATACGCAGTATTTT
v_call: TRBV2; j_call: TRBJ2-5; clone_size: .; d_call: TRBD2; cdr3_aa: CASSAPSGETQYF; cdr3_nt: TGTGCCAGCAGTGCTCCTAGCGGGGAGACCCAGTACTTC
v_call: TRBV9; j_call: TRBJ2-2; clone_size: .; d_call: TRBD2; cdr3_aa: CASSPRSGGRNSGELFF; cdr3_nt: TGTGCCAGCAGCCCCCGTAGCGGGGGGAGGAACAGCGGGGAGCTGTTTTTT
v_call: TRBV4-2; j_call: TRBJ1-1; clone_size: .; d_call: TRBD1; cdr3_aa: CASSRDRLNTEAFF; cdr3_nt: TGTGCCAGCAGCCGGGACAGATTGAACACTGAAGCTTTCTTT